What follows are 19 T cell receptor beta chains derived from one specimen sequenced in a study of T cell responses to AZD1222 COVID-19 vaccine. Sequencing used immunoSEQ multiplex PCR; TCRdb keeps in-frame clones, though not all of them. The sample lists about 140,000 clones, 85% to 90% occurring once. This specimen consisted of peripheral blood, obtained on day 0 of AZD1222 vaccination. These receptors were collected from an adult in good health.

V is TRBV19 and J is TRBJ1-5; D perhaps matches TRBD1 (5 bases). Trimming stripped 4 bases from V and 5 bases from J, with 9 bases between. This CDR3 has 13 residues. From germline, CDR1 is LNHDA and CDR2 SQIVND (reference sequence). The CDR3 DNA reads TGTGCCAGTAGTACGCAGGGTCATCAGCCCCAGCATTTT. Protein sequence: CASSTQGHQPQHF.

This chain uses TRBV9 with TRBJ2-1; TRBD2 agrees at 9 bases. CDR1 and CDR2 (germline): SGDLS, YYNGEE. J was trimmed by 9 bases and V by 5 bases; bases with no gene match: 9. The CDR3 covers 14 residues. The CDR3 loop reads CASREAGGMIEQFF. The CDR3 nucleotides are TGTGCCAGCAGGGAGGCGGGGGGGATGATTGAGCAGTTCTTC.

This clone was seen a handful of times. This rearrangement joins TRBV6-5 to TRBJ1-2; 7 bases line up with TRBD1. Trimming cost V 7 bases and J 2 bases; bases outside gene matches: 10. This CDR3 comprises 15 residues. The germline gives CDR1 MNHEY, CDR2 SVGAGI. This CDR3 reads CASTPPRGQNYGYTF. DNA for the CDR3: TGTGCCAGCACCCCACCGAGGGGACAGAACTATGGCTACACCTTC.

In DNA form, the CDR3 reads TGTGCCAGCGTCGGGACTAGCGGTTACCAAGAGACCCAGTACTTC. Translating gives CASVGTSGYQETQYF. The chain uses TRBV18 and TRBJ2-5, with 11 positions matching TRBD2. The CDR3 has 15 amino acids. Looked up from germline, CDR1 is KGHSH and CDR2 is LQKENI. V gave up 8 bases and J gave up 0 bases; unmatched junction bases: 5.

V and J are TRBV3-1 (or the pseudogene TRBV3-2) and TRBJ1-1; D is uncertain. V lost 0 bases to trimming and J lost 4 bases, with 6 bases between them. Germline V gene lookup returns CDR1 LGHDT and CDR2 YNNKEL (reference sequence). This CDR3 is 13 amino acids long. The CDR3: CASSQDVATEAFF. The CDR3 DNA sequence: TGTGCCAGCAGCCAAGATGTGGCCACTGAAGCTTTCTTT.

The CDR3 sequence: CASSFRGGGPLSGNTIYF. In DNA, the CDR3 is TGTGCCAGCAGCTTTAGGGGGGGCGGACCGCTCTCTGGAAACACCATATATTTT. The rearrangement links TRBV7-9 to TRBJ1-3, with D perhaps TRBD1 (6 bases). The germline gives CDR1 SEHNR, CDR2 FQNEAQ (reference sequence). V lost 3 bases to trimming and J lost 0 bases, with 18 bases between them. The CDR3 consists of 18 residues.

This chain uses TRBV3-1 (or the pseudogene TRBV3-2) with TRBJ2-2; 14 positions match TRBD2. CDR1 and CDR2 (germline): LGHDT, YNNKEL (reference sequence). With 4 bases clipped from V and 5 bases from J, the junction kept 12 bases outside the gene matches. This CDR3 is 19 amino acids long. This CDR3 reads CASSPPGTSGGRGTGELFF. The CDR3 DNA reads as TGTGCCAGCAGCCCCCCCGGGACTAGCGGGGGCCGGGGGACCGGGGAGCTGTTTTTT.

CDR3 coding DNA: TGTGCCACCAGCAGATCTTTTTCTCCTTCCTGGACAGATAGCAATCAGCCCCAGCATTTT. Translated: CATSRSFSPSWTDSNQPQHF. This chain uses TRBV15 with TRBJ1-5; a weak D match, TRBD1 (6 bases). Germline loops: CDR1 LNHNV, CDR2 YYDKDF (reference sequence). Trimming took 2 bases from V and 0 from J, leaving 23 bases between them. CDR3 length: 20 amino acids.

This sequence joins TRBV10-3 and TRBJ1-1; 9 bases are shared with TRBD1. From germline, CDR1 is ENHRY and CDR2 SYGVKD. CDR3 size: 12 residues. V shed 9 bases and J 5 bases; nucleotides not matched to a gene: 4. The CDR3 DNA reads TGTGCCATGGGGACAGGGAGGACTGAAGCTTTCTTT. Amino acid sequence: CAMGTGRTEAFF.

This chain joins TRBV18 and TRBJ1-1, with a possible D match to TRBD1 (5 bases). V lost 4 bases to trimming and J lost 4 bases, with 16 bases between them. CDR3 length equals 15 residues. Per the germline V gene, CDR1 is KGHSH and CDR2 is LQKENI. This chain's CDR3 is CASSRQGEVGTEAFF. The DNA for the CDR3 is TGTGCCAGCTCACGCCAAGGGGAGGTCGGCACTGAAGCTTTCTTT.

This chain joins TRBV28 and TRBJ1-1, with D uncertain. The V end lost 8 bases, the J end lost 1 base, and 11 bases lay between the germline ends. There are 13 residues in the CDR3. Germline CDR1 is MDHEN and CDR2 is SYDVKM. CDR3 region: CASRTGENTEAFF. CDR3 bases: TGTGCCAGCCGAACGGGAGAGAACACTGAAGCTTTCTTT.

CDR3 DNA sequence: TGTGCCATCAACGCAGGGGGGAACACTGAAGCTTTCTTT. Amino acid sequence: CAINAGGNTEAFF. The rearrangement links TRBV10-3 to TRBJ1-1, with 7 bases aligning to TRBD1. Trimming took 7 bases from V and 1 from J; bases not matched to a gene: 3. This CDR3 contains 13 residues. CDR1 and CDR2 (germline): ENHRY, SYGVKD.

The rearrangement uses TRBV13 and TRBJ2-7; 12 positions match TRBD2. CDR1 PRHDT and CDR2 FYEKMQ come from the germline V gene (reference sequence). The CDR3 covers 17 residues. The V segment lost 2 bases and the J segment 3 bases; nucleotides outside the gene matches: 8. CDR3 sequence: CASSLRGPTSGSYEQYF. Here the CDR3 DNA reads TGTGCCAGCAGCTTACGGGGGCCGACTAGCGGGAGCTACGAGCAGTACTTC.

This clone has just a few counts. The chain employs TRBV6-5 and TRBJ1-1, with D uncertain. The V gene's germline CDR1 is MNHEY and CDR2 SVGAGI. Deletions cut 4 bases from V and 0 bases from J, with 12 bases between. The CDR3 contains 15 residues. The CDR3 coding sequence is TGTGCCAGCAGTTCCCCCGGGGAGTTGAACACTGAAGCTTTCTTT. Translation gives CASSSPGELNTEAFF.

The chain has TRBV9 and TRBJ1-5, with TRBD1 matching over 8 bases. Trimming took 4 bases from V and 2 from J; bases not matched to a gene: 5. The CDR3 covers 15 residues. Germline V gene data show CDR1 as SGDLS and CDR2 as YYNGEE. The CDR3 DNA reads TGTGCCAGCAGCTCCGAGACAGGGGGCAATCAGCCCCAGCATTTT. Protein: CASSSETGGNQPQHF.

This clone was found once. V usage is TRBV4-1 and J usage is TRBJ1-1; unclear D gene. V was trimmed by 0 bases and J by 2 bases, leaving 10 bases between them. From germline, CDR1 is MGHRA and CDR2 YSYEKL. This CDR3 region has 15 residues. CDR3 sequence reads: CASSQDQVGNTEAFF. The DNA for the CDR3 is TGCGCCAGCAGCCAAGACCAGGTAGGAAACACTGAAGCTTTCTTT.

This chain joins TRBV4-2 and TRBJ2-7; perhaps TRBD2 as D (5 bases). Trimming stripped 0 bases from V and 4 bases from J, with 13 bases between. The CDR3 is 15 residues long. Germline V CDR1 and CDR2: LGHNA, YNFKEQ. The CDR3 spells CASSQDSSWEYEQYF. The CDR3 coding sequence is TGTGCCAGCAGCCAAGATTCTAGCTGGGAATACGAGCAGTACTTC.

This chain uses TRBV28 with TRBJ2-7, with D possibly TRBD2 on 6 matching bases. The CDR3 extends over 14 amino acids. Germline V lookup: CDR1 MDHEN, CDR2 SYDVKM. V lost 6 bases and J 4 bases, leaving 16 bases between the germline ends. The CDR3 protein is CASRKGAGPYEQYF. DNA of the CDR3: TGTGCCAGCAGAAAGGGTGCGGGGCCATACGAGCAGTACTTC.

The gene calls are TRBV12-3 or TRBV12-4 and TRBJ1-1, with no clear D. V shed 7 bases and J shed 1 base, with 4 bases lying between them. The CDR3 is made up of 11 amino acids. The CDR3 protein is CASKGNTEAFF. CDR3 DNA sequence: TGTGCCAGCAAGGGGAACACTGAAGCTTTCTTT.